This TCR beta chain was identified during a study of Ad26.COV2.S vaccination and SARS-CoV-2 variants. Method: immunoSEQ multiplex PCR; TCRdb's copy keeps in-frame clones and lacks some. Of 500,000 or so clones listed, roughly 87% were seen once; the top ten hold 13%. This clone was observed once. There are 11 residues in the CDR3. From germline, CDR1 is SNHLY and CDR2 FYNNEI. The V end was cut by 4 bases, the J end by 14 bases, with 14 bases between. Treatment: some 20 received Ad26.COV2.S at low or high dose, single or two shots; five or six received placebo; per-sample allocation not given. Sampling was performed 63 days after the first vaccine or placebo injection.

The material sequenced was peripheral blood, taken in a trial of Ad26.COV2.S vaccine versus placebo. The source of this sequence is a person aged 18-65 years who received the Ad26.COV2.S COVID-19 vaccine or a placebo. J is TRBJ2-5 and V is TRBV2; D remains unclear. The CDR3 here is CASSGLGRLYF. CDR3 nucleotide sequence: TGTGCCAGCAGTGGCCTCGGCAGACTCTACTTC.